This T cell receptor beta chain was identified during a study of T cell responses to AZD1222 COVID-19 vaccine. V was pared by 0 bases and J by 0 bases, with 5 bases of the junction left unmatched. This CDR3 contains 16 residues. Germline V CDR1 and CDR2: SGDLS, YYNGEE. The protocol was immunoSEQ multiplex PCR, while the TCRdb copy is restricted to in-frame clones and leaves out a portion. The sample yields tens of thousands of clones, nearly 90% seen once. This clone has more than one count but fewer than ten. This specimen was peripheral blood, taken 28 days after the second AZD1222 dose. The sequence was collected from an adult who received the AZD1222 COVID-19 vaccine. The chain links TRBV9 to TRBJ1-1; 7 bases align to TRBD1. The CDR3 nucleotides read TGTGCCAGCAGCGTAGCGACAGGGCTCATGAACACTGAAGCTTTCTTT. Its translation: CASSVATGLMNTEAFF.